Listed here is a single T cell receptor beta chain. The antigen it recognizes is unknown. No qualities accompany the bases; no much larger clone lies one base away. V is cut by 0 bases and J by 0 bases, and the space between the germline ends is 18 bases. The CDR3 runs 19 residues from the cysteine to the phenylalanine. Here the CDR3 DNA is all that survives: 57 bases in frame from base 1. The germline V gene (reference sequence) gives CDR1 as MNHNY and CDR2 as SVGAGI. The TCR beta CDR3 regions were amplified from RNA transcripts. The first round of RT-PCR for the TCR CDR3 was performed with the HTBI primer set and the Qiagen OneStep RT-PCR kit. The libraries were constructed in a second round of multiplex PCR and then size-selected and purified. Libraries were sequenced paired-end with 100 bp reads on an Illumina HiSeq2000. In the authors' own workflow: Raw data were processed with SOAPnuke, discarding reads with adapters, uncalled bases, mean Phred below 15, or no exact constant-primer or identifier match. COPE v1.2.5 was used to merge high-quality paired reads, and clonotypes were defined as unique nucleotide sequences. MiTCR v1.1 was used to align the clonotypes against IMGT TRBV, TRBD and TRBJ reference segments. Only V-J combinations with frequency above 0.0001, covering 99% to 99.2% of repertoires, were analysed. The TCS score was defined as F50 (clonal expansion) divided by E x V (chaos), with BLOSUM62-based TCRdist calculated between CDR3 peptides within each V-J. Welch's t-statistics and random forest reduced around 510 V-J features to some 14, which were used in a naive Bayes classifier (R e1071). TCRdb handled the public reads itself, with Q25 trimming in fastp and clone calling in MiXCR, and kept productive beta chains. Identical CDR3 protein sequences are pooled into one entry, listed with their most common genes and DNA. The V and J calls were determined by TCRdb, not by the authors. For this sample there are a few hundred thousand distinct CDR3 sequences; approximately 14% appear just once. 28% of the sample goes to the ten largest clones.

These data originate in a study of T cells in Graves' hyperthyroidism and ophthalmopathy (dated by TCRdb to the late 2010s). Some background on the complete study: Peripheral blood samples were taken at the time of initial diagnosis, prior to any treatment. To identify distinguishing TCR V-J signatures, a discovery cohort of some 100 patients was used, comprising 43 with Graves' ophthalmopathy and some 60 with stable Graves' hyperthyroidism. An independent validation cohort of under 20 hyperthyroidism patients and 17 patients who later progressed to ophthalmopathy tested prospective prediction of ophthalmopathy. For training and testing, the 80 to 100 patients in the discovery cohort were randomly divided in a 7:3 ratio. The study also compared thyroid tissue and blood T-cell repertoires from several Graves' hyperthyroidism patients. After blood sampling, hyperthyroidism patients were treated with methimazole at a starting dose of 30 mg daily, and ophthalmopathy patients were treated with high-dose intravenous methylprednisolone. According to the paper, TCR Vbeta CDR3 sequencing was carried out on approximately 140 peripheral blood samples, which came from fewer than 50 ophthalmopathy, fewer than 80 hyperthyroidism and approximately 17 progressor patients.

Study-wide conclusions, independent of this receptor: Most expanded thyroid clonotypes (frequency above 0.001) were also detected in blood, suggesting blood repertoires may reflect thyroid immune responses. Sample size was not statistically predetermined, and investigators were not blinded to group allocation. In validation, progression to ophthalmopathy was predicted by the model with roughly 71% sensitivity and about 72% specificity, a median of about 6 months before onset. A 13 V-J signature model separated ophthalmopathy from stable hyperthyroidism, with roughly 88% sensitivity and roughly 81% specificity in cross-validation and 80%/75% in testing.

Hyperthyroidism patients were newly diagnosed, had a disease duration of under 2 months, and were aged 18 to 65 years. Any patient with an uncontrolled infection, another autoimmune disease, pregnancy or lactation was excluded. Diagnoses were based on clinical symptoms, serum thyroxine and TRAb, thyroid ultrasound and orbital computed tomography. Blood from progressor patients was collected at the time of first diagnosis with hyperthyroidism, before any ophthalmopathy symptoms had appeared. PBMCs were isolated from 10 ml of fresh peripheral blood by Ficoll-Paque density gradient centrifugation. Progressor patients were first diagnosed with Graves' hyperthyroidism and then developed ophthalmopathy during follow-up. Trizol reagent was used to extract total RNA, and RNA quality was then checked on an Agilent 2100 Bioanalyzer.

The receptor was isolated from a woman under 30 with Graves' hyperthyroidism that later progressed to Graves' ophthalmopathy. The rearrangement combines TRBV6-6 with TRBJ2-1, and the D gene may be TRBD2, 6 bases matching. Source material: blood. The CDR3 sequence is CASSYSNGGIISSYNEQFF. The nucleotide sequence is TGTGCCAGCAGTTACTCGAATGGCGGGATAATTAGCTCCTACAATGAGCAGTTCTTC.